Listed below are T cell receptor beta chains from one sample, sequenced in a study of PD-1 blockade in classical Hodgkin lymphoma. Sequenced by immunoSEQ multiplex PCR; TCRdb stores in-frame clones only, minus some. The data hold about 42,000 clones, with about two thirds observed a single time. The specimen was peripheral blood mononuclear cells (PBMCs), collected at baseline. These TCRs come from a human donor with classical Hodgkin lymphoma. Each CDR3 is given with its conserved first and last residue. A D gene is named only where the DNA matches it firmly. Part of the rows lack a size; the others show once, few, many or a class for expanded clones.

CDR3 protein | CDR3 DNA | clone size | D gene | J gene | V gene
CASSATGVLPDTQYF | TGTGCCAGCAGCGCGACGGGAGTTCTGCCAGATACGCAGTATTTT | NA | NA | TRBJ2-3 | TRBV9
CASSPPGFGANVLTF | TGTGCCAGCAGCCCGCCGGGGTTCGGGGCCAACGTCCTGACTTTC | NA | NA | TRBJ2-6 | TRBV7-6
CASSLLNSALGTDTQYF | TGCGCCAGCAGCTTGTTGAACTCCGCGCTGGGCACAGATACGCAGTATTTT | NA | NA | TRBJ2-3 | TRBV5-1
CASSLEGGMVDTQYF | TGCGCCAGCAGCTTGGAGGGGGGGATGGTCGATACGCAGTATTTT | few | NA | TRBJ2-3 | TRBV5-1
CASSTPRRLAGIYEQYF | TGTGCCAGCAGCACCCCAAGGAGGCTAGCGGGGATATACGAGCAGTACTTC | NA | TRBD2 | TRBJ2-7 | TRBV7-2
CASSLVASGSIRETQYF | TGTGCCAGCAGCTTAGTGGCTAGCGGGAGTATTCGAGAGACCCAGTACTTC | NA | TRBD2 | TRBJ2-5 | TRBV7-2
CASSLGGYQPQHF | TGTGCCAGCAGCTTGGGGGGATATCAGCCCCAGCATTTT | few | NA | TRBJ1-5 | TRBV11-3
CASSPTGTGIGETQYF | TGTGCCAGCAGCCCTACGGGGACAGGGATCGGGGAGACCCAGTACTTC | NA | TRBD1 | TRBJ2-5 | TRBV7-9
CASSPGTGTNEQYF | TGTGCCAGCAGCCCCGGGACAGGGACCAACGAGCAGTACTTC | NA | TRBD1 | TRBJ2-7 | TRBV7-6
CASRAGQGRRNQPQHF | TGTGCCAGCAGGGCTGGACAGGGGAGGCGGAATCAGCCCCAGCATTTT | NA | TRBD1 | TRBJ1-5 | TRBV28
CATSSLAGGPHEQFF | TGTGCCACCAGCAGTCTAGCGGGAGGGCCGCATGAGCAGTTCTTC | few | TRBD2 | TRBJ2-1 | TRBV15
CASSPQDSYNEQFF | TGTGCCAGCTCACCTCAAGATTCCTACAATGAGCAGTTCTTC | NA | NA | TRBJ2-1 | TRBV18
CASSQERWYNEQFF | TGCGCCAGCAGCCAGGAACGGTGGTACAATGAGCAGTTCTTC | NA | NA | TRBJ2-1 | TRBV4-3
CASSLSRGQTSAMNTEAFF | TGTGCCAGCAGCTTAAGTCGAGGACAGACCTCTGCAATGAACACTGAAGCTTTCTTT | NA | NA | TRBJ1-1 | TRBV7-3
CASTANPRDSSTDTQYF | TGTGCCAGCACCGCAAACCCCCGGGACAGTAGCACAGATACGCAGTATTTT | NA | TRBD1 | TRBJ2-3 | TRBV5-4
CATGTRFDEQYF | TGTGCCACAGGGACAAGGTTCGACGAGCAGTACTTC | few | NA | TRBJ2-7 | TRBV19
CASSYSVYNEQFF | TGTGCCAGCAGTTACTCGGTATACAATGAGCAGTTCTTC | NA | NA | TRBJ2-1 | TRBV6-5
CASSFGASGEQFF | TGTGCCAGCAGTTTCGGGGCTAGTGGTGAGCAGTTCTTC | NA | NA | TRBJ2-1 | TRBV27
CASSLTVLSGNTIYF | TGTGCCAGCAGTCTCACGGTGCTCTCTGGAAACACCATATATTTT | NA | NA | TRBJ1-3 | TRBV6-1
CSVEGTATNEKLFF | TGCAGCGTTGAAGGAACCGCAACTAATGAAAAACTGTTTTTT | NA | NA | TRBJ1-4 | TRBV29-1
CASSGSWTEETQYF | TGCGCCAGCAGCGGAAGCTGGACAGAAGAGACCCAGTACTTC | NA | NA | TRBJ2-5 | TRBV5-1
CASSFTSGGYEQYF | TGTGCCAGCAGCTTCACTAGCGGGGGCTACGAGCAGTACTTC | NA | TRBD2 | TRBJ2-7 | TRBV7-3
CASSSAGTDGYTF | TGTGCCAGCAGCTCCGCAGGGACCGATGGCTACACCTTC | NA | NA | TRBJ1-2 | TRBV7-3
CASSLAGEQYF | TGTGCCAGCAGCTTGGCGGGGGAGCAGTACTTC | NA | NA | TRBJ2-7 | TRBV13
CASSQSGETQYF | TGCGCCAGCAGCCAATCCGGAGAGACCCAGTACTTC | NA | NA | TRBJ2-5 | TRBV4-3
CASSFPGQGAKLLKHNEQFF | TGTGCCAGCAGTTTTCCGGGACAGGGGGCTAAACTACTAAAACACAATGAGCAGTTCTTC | NA | TRBD1 | TRBJ2-1 | TRBV28
CSVVVPEGVNEKLFF | TGCAGCGTTGTTGTTCCTGAGGGGGTTAATGAAAAACTGTTTTTT | NA | NA | TRBJ1-4 | TRBV29-1
CASSSPSDTQYF | TGTGCCAGCAGCTCCCCTTCAGATACGCAGTATTTT | NA | NA | TRBJ2-3 | TRBV7-6
CASSNRGQGICSNQPQHF | TGTGCCAGCAGCAATCGGGGACAGGGGATCTGTAGCAATCAGCCCCAGCATTTT | NA | NA | TRBJ1-5 | TRBV21-1
CASSPDPGGNTEAFF | TGTGCCAGCTCACCAGACCCGGGGGGAAACACTGAAGCTTTCTTT | few | NA | TRBJ1-1 | TRBV18
CASRIFDTQYF | TGTGCCAGCAGGATTTTTGATACGCAGTATTTT | NA | NA | TRBJ2-3 | TRBV6-5
CASRISALSSYEQYF | TGTGCCAGCAGGATCAGCGCCCTAAGCTCCTACGAGCAGTACTTC | NA | NA | TRBJ2-7 | TRBV27
CAWSNNIYGYTF | TGTGCCTGGAGTAATAACATCTATGGCTACACCTTC | NA | NA | TRBJ1-2 | TRBV30
CASSSGTSGGIGEQFF | TGTGCCAGCAGCTCCGGGACTAGCGGGGGGATAGGAGAGCAGTTCTTC | few | TRBD2 | TRBJ2-1 | TRBV7-8
CASSLTGAYGYTF | TGTGCCAGCAGCCTGACAGGAGCCTATGGCTACACCTTC | once | NA | TRBJ1-2 | TRBV11-2
CATRDRGRNEQFF | TGTGCCACCAGGGACAGGGGACGCAATGAGCAGTTCTTC | NA | TRBD1 | TRBJ2-1 | TRBV28
CASSEAGQGRGGSGELFF | TGTGCCAGCAGTGAAGCGGGACAGGGAAGAGGAGGGTCCGGGGAGCTGTTTTTT | NA | TRBD1 | TRBJ2-2 | TRBV2
CATSRHRGSYNEQFF | TGTGCCACCAGCAGACACAGGGGAAGCTACAATGAGCAGTTCTTC | many | TRBD1 | TRBJ2-1 | TRBV15
CASSISGTGGADTQYF | TGTGCCAGCAGCATTTCCGGGACAGGGGGAGCAGATACGCAGTATTTT | NA | TRBD1 | TRBJ2-3 | TRBV9
CASSYSRLQGSYGYTF | TGTGCCAGCAGTTATTCCAGACTACAGGGAAGCTATGGCTACACCTTC | few | NA | TRBJ1-2 | TRBV6-6
CASSVRQGPYEQYF | TGTGCCAGCAGCGTGAGGCAGGGCCCCTACGAGCAGTACTTC | NA | NA | TRBJ2-7 | TRBV7-6
CASSWTGATEAFF | TGCGCCAGCAGCTGGACAGGGGCCACTGAAGCTTTCTTT | few | TRBD1 | TRBJ1-1 | TRBV5-1
CASSQLMGNTEAFF | TGCGCCAGCAGCCAGTTGATGGGGAACACTGAAGCTTTCTTT | many | NA | TRBJ1-1 | TRBV4-3
CASSAAVGGYTF | TGTGCCAGCAGCGCTGCCGTGGGTGGCTACACCTTC | NA | NA | TRBJ1-2 | TRBV7-2
CASSYRGRDTEAFF | TGTGCCAGCAGTTACAGGGGGCGCGACACTGAAGCTTTCTTT | NA | TRBD1 | TRBJ1-1 | TRBV6-5
CAWSTGVSNQPQHF | TGTGCCTGGAGTACAGGGGTTAGCAATCAGCCCCAGCATTTT | once | TRBD1 | TRBJ1-5 | TRBV30
CASSPVGTGQPQHF | TGCGCCAGCAGCCCAGTGGGGACGGGCCAGCCCCAGCATTTT | NA | NA | TRBJ1-5 | TRBV4-1
CASSLRREGEETQYF | TGCGCCAGCAGCTTGAGGAGGGAGGGGGAAGAGACCCAGTACTTC | NA | NA | TRBJ2-5 | TRBV5-1
CASSYSASGITDTQYF | TGTGCCAGCAGTTACTCGGCTAGCGGGATCACAGATACGCAGTATTTT | NA | TRBD2 | TRBJ2-3 | TRBV6-5
CASGLRDNEQFF | TGTGCCAGCGGCCTTCGAGACAATGAGCAGTTCTTC | few | NA | TRBJ2-1 | TRBV9
CASSGLGPPETQYF | TGTGCCAGCAGTGGCCTGGGACCTCCGGAGACCCAGTACTTC | NA | NA | TRBJ2-5 | TRBV6-5
CASSLGADQETQYF | TGTGCCAGCAGCTTGGGTGCGGACCAAGAGACCCAGTACTTC | NA | NA | TRBJ2-5 | TRBV5-4
CASSLTPRGIHTEAFF | TGTGCCAGCAGCTTAACCCCTCGGGGGATACACACTGAAGCTTTCTTT | NA | NA | TRBJ1-1 | TRBV7-2